This TCR beta chain originates from a study of blood T cells in healthy people across ages. Combining a sample-barcoded 5' primer with a J-beta primer mix, a second PCR ran for roughly 6 to 11 cycles. TCRdb re-called the 5' RACE reads with MiXCR, one entry per CDR3 protein. The data show over 700,000 distinct CDR3 sequences, with 25% seen just once and 8% to 10% held by the top ten. Germline lookup yields CDR1 ENHRY and CDR2 SYGVKD. Trimming pared 6 bases from V and 6 bases from J, leaving 15 bases between. The CDR3 has 14 residues. The sample was also linked to a second study, of T cells of mothers and their children.

Sequencing was carried out using blood. This clonotype was sampled from a boy younger than 18 in good health. V usage is TRBV10-3 and J usage is TRBJ2-1; D is possibly TRBD2 (6 bases). The CDR3 DNA reads TGTGCCATCAGACCGGGGGTGGATGGCAATGAGCAGTTCTTC. Residues: CAIRPGVDGNEQFF.